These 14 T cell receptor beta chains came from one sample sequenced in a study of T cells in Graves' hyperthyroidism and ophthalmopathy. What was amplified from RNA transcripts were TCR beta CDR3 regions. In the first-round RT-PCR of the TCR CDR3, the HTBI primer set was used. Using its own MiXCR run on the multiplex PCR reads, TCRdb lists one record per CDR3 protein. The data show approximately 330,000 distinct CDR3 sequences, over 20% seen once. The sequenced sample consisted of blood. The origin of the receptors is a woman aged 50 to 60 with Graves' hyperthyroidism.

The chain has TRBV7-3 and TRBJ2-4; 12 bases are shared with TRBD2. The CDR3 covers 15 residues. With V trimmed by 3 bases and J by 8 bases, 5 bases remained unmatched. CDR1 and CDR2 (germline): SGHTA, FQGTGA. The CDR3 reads CASSLTSGRSDIQYF. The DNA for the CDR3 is TGTGCCAGCAGCTTGACTAGCGGGAGAAGTGACATTCAGTACTTC.

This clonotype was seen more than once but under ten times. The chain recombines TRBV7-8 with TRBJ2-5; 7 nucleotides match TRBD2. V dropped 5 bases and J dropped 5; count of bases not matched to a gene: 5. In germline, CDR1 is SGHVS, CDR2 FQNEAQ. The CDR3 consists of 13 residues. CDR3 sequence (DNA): TGTGCCAGCAGCGTCCAGGGAGGGGAGACCCAGTACTTC. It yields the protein CASSVQGGETQYF.

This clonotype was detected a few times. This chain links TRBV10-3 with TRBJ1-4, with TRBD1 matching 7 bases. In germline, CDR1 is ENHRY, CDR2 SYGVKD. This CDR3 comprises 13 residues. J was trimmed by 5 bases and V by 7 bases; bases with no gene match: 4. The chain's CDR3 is CAIKGGVNEKLFF. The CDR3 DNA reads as TGTGCCATCAAAGGGGGCGTGAATGAAAAACTGTTTTTT.

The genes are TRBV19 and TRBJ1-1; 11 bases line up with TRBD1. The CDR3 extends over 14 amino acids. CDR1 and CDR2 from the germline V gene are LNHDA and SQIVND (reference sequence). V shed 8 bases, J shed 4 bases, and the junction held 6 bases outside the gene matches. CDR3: CASARTGGFTEAFF. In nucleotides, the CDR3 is TGTGCCAGTGCCCGGACAGGGGGCTTCACTGAAGCTTTCTTT. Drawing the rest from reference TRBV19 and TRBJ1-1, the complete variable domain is DGGITQSPKYLFRKEGQNVTLSCEQNLNHDAMYWYRQDPGQGLRLIYYSQIVNDFQKGDIAEGYSVSREKKESFPLTVTSAQKNPTAFYLCASARTGGFTEAFFGQGTRLTVV.

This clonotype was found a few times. CDR3 residues: CASSDLEKVTDTQYF. The CDR3 bases are TGTGCCAGCAGTGATCTAGAGAAAGTCACAGATACGCAGTATTTT. The gene calls are TRBV25-1 and TRBJ2-3; no reliable D call. Per the germline V gene, CDR1 is MGHDK and CDR2 is SYGVNS. Trimming took 3 bases from V and 2 from J, leaving 12 bases between them. This CDR3 is built from 15 residues.

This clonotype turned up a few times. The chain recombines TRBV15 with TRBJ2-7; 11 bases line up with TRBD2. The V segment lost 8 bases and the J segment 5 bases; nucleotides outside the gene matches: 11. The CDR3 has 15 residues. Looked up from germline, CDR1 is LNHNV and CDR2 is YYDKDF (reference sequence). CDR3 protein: CATSRSGRAFDEQYF. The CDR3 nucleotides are TGTGCCACCTCCCGTAGCGGGAGGGCCTTTGACGAGCAGTACTTC.

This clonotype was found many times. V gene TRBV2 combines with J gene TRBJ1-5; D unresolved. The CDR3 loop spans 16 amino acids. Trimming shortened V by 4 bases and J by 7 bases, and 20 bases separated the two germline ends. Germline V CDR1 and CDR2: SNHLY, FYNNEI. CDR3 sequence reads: CASSVGLGSTEQPQHF. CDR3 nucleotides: TGTGCCAGCAGTGTGGGTTTGGGCTCTACAGAGCAGCCCCAGCATTTT.

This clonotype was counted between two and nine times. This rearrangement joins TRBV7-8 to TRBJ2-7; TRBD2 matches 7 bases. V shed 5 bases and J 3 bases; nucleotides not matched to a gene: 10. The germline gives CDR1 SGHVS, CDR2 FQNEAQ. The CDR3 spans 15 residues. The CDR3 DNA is TGTGCCAGCAGCCTCCCGCTAGCGGCAGTCTACGAGCAGTACTTC. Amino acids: CASSLPLAAVYEQYF.

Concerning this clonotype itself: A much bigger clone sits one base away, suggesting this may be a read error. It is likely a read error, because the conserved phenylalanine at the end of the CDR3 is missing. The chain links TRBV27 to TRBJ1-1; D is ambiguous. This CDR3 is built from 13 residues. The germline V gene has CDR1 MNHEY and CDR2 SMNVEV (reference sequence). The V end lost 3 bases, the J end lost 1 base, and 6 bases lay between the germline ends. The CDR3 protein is CASSFQKNTEAFS. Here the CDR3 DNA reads TGTGCCAGCAGTTTTCAGAAGAACACTGAAGCTTTCTCT.

The CDR3 DNA reads TGTGCCTGTGCGGGACAGGGGGGATTTCGCAATCAGCCCCAGCATTTT. Translation: CACAGQGGFRNQPQHF. This rearrangement joins TRBV30 to TRBJ1-5, with 11 bases lining up with TRBD1. Germline loops: CDR1 GTSNPN, CDR2 SVGIG (reference sequence). V shed 6 bases and J 2 bases; nucleotides not matched to a gene: 9. The CDR3 sequence is 16 residues long.

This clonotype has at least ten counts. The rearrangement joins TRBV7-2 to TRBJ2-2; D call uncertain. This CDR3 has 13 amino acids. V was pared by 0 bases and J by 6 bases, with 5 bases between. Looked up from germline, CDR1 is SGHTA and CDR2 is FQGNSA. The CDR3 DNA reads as TGTGCCAGCAGCTTAGCTAAGTCCGGGGAGCTGTTTTTT. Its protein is CASSLAKSGELFF.

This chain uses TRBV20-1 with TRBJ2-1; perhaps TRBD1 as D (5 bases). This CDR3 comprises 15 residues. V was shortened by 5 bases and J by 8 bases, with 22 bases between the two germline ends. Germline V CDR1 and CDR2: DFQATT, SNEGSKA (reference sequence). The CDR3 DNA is TGCAGTGCTCAACAGGAATCCCACCCCGCCGATGAGCAGTTCTTC. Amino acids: CSAQQESHPADEQFF.

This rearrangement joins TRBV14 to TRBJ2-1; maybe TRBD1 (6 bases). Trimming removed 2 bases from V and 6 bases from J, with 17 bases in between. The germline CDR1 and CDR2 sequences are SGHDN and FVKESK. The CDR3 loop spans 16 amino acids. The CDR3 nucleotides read TGTGCCAGCAGCCAAATAAAGACAGGATGGTCCAATGAGCAGTTCTTC. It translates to CASSQIKTGWSNEQFF.

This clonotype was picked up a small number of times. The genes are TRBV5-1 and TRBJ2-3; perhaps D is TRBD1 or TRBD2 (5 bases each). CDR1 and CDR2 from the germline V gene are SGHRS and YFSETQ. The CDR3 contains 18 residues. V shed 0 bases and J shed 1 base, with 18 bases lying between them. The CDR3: CASSLAGRAGQRTDTQYF. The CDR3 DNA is TGCGCCAGCAGCTTGGCCGGGCGGGCAGGACAACGCACAGATACGCAGTATTTT.